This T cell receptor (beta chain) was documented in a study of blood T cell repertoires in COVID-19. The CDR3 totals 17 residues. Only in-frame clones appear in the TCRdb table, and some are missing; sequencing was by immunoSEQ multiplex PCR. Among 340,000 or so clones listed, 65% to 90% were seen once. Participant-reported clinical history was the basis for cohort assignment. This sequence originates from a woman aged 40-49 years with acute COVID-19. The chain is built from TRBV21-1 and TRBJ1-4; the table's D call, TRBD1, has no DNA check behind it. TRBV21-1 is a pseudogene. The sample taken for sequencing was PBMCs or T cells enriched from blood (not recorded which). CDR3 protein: CASSPGVIGTGYEKLFF. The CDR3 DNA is TGTGCCAGCAGCCCCGGTGTCATAGGGACAGGCTATGAAAAACTGTTTTTT.